The clone carrying this TCR beta chain was counted ten times or more. The antigen remains undetermined. These data belong to a study of T-cell memory formation after mild COVID-19. Germline V gene lookup returns CDR1 MNHEY and CDR2 SMNVEV (reference sequence). The V gene end was trimmed by 2 bases and the J gene end by 1 base; junction bases not matched to a gene: 4. This CDR3 comprises 16 residues. Study results and limitations: A subset of responding clones appeared in pre-infection memory, suggesting cross-reactive memory joined. Clones contracting across day 15 to 85 had a balanced CD4/CD8 profile; later expanding clones leaned CD4+.

TCRdb fed the 5' RACE reads into MiXCR, producing one record per CDR3 protein. Among over 250,000 distinct CDR3 sequences listed, about 15% were seen once. The J gene is TRBJ2-1, the V gene TRBV27; TRBD2 agrees at 8 bases. The source of this sequence is a man aged 18 to 30 who had mild COVID-19 (a few samples of this study predate the infection). Cell type and time point are not known. The sequenced sample was PBMCs or a T cell subset sorted from them (not recorded which). Here the CDR3 DNA reads TGTGCCAGCAGTTTACGGCGGGGGGATTCCTACAATGAGCAGTTCTTC. It codes for CASSLRRGDSYNEQFF.